These 18 T cell receptor beta chains originate from one sample sequenced in a study of blood T cell repertoires in COVID-19. TCRdb's table, derived via immunoSEQ multiplex PCR, lists solely in-frame clones and lacks some. The sample has hundreds of thousands of clones; around nine tenths are singletons. The specimen sequenced was PBMCs or T cells enriched from blood (not recorded which). Source of these receptors: a woman aged 60 to 75 who had recovered from COVID-19.

The CDR3 loop reads CASSLVGTSGGGNEQFF. Here the CDR3 DNA reads TGTGCCAGCAGCTTAGTAGGGACTAGCGGGGGCGGGAATGAGCAGTTCTTC. V is TRBV7-6 and J is TRBJ2-1; 14 bases agree with TRBD2. The V gene's germline CDR1 is SGHVS and CDR2 FNYEAQ. The CDR3 runs to 17 residues. J lost 7 bases, V lost 1 base, and 6 bases had no gene match.

V is TRBV5-1 and J is TRBJ2-5; D ambiguous. CDR1 and CDR2 from the germline V gene are SGHRS and YFSETQ. The V gene lost 3 bases and the J gene lost 3 bases, with 12 bases spanning the gap. The CDR3 consists of 14 residues. The DNA for the CDR3 is TGCGCCAGCAGCTATTACAGAACCAAAGAGACCCAGTACTTC. As protein: CASSYYRTKETQYF.

This clone was picked up one time. The CDR3 reads CASSATTGFNSPLHF. The CDR3 region has the DNA TGTGCCAGTAGTGCGACGACGGGGTTTAATTCACCCCTCCACTTT. The V gene is TRBV19, the J gene TRBJ1-6; D uncertain. The CDR3 has 15 residues. CDR1 LNHDA and CDR2 SQIVND come from the germline V gene (reference sequence). V lost 5 bases to trimming and J lost 6 bases, with 14 bases between them.

For the CDR3, the DNA is TGTGCCAGCAGCTTAGGACTGCAGGCAGGGGGCAAAGAGACCCAGTACTTC. Translation gives CASSLGLQAGGKETQYF. The V call is TRBV11-2, the J call TRBJ2-5; TRBD1 agrees at 8 bases. The CDR3 spans 17 residues. The junction had 10 bases not matched to a gene; V was cut back by 1 base and J by 3 bases. The germline V gene encodes CDR1 SGHAT and CDR2 FQNNGV. Combining the CDR3 with reference TRBV11-2 and TRBJ2-5 gives the whole variable domain EAGVAQSPRYKIIEKRQSVAFWCNPISGHATLYWYQQILGQGPKLLIQFQNNGVVDDSQLPKDRFSAERLKGVDSTLKIQPAKLEDSAVYLCASSLGLQAGGKETQYFGPGTRLLVL.

V and J are TRBV5-6 and TRBJ1-1; the match to TRBD1 covers 9 bases. The CDR3 extends over 15 amino acids. The V gene's germline CDR1 is SGHDT and CDR2 YYEEEE. The junction had 6 bases not matched to a gene; V was cut back by 4 bases and J by 2 bases. Here the CDR3 reads CASSALGQGNTEAFF. In DNA, the CDR3 is TGTGCCAGCAGCGCCCTGGGACAGGGAAACACTGAAGCTTTCTTT.

This sequence joins TRBV27 and TRBJ2-3, with 7 bases fitting TRBD1. The trim removed 9 bases at V and 3 bases at J, leaving 9 bases unmatched. Germline V gives CDR1 MNHEY, CDR2 SMNVEV (reference sequence). This CDR3 has 14 residues. CDR3 DNA sequence: TGTGCCAGTACGAGGGGGCTGAGTACAGATACGCAGTATTTT. Its translation: CASTRGLSTDTQYF.

This clone was observed a handful of times. The chain recombines TRBV9 with TRBJ1-2; tentatively, D is TRBD1 (5 bases). This CDR3 contains 14 residues. Germline lookup yields CDR1 SGDLS and CDR2 YYNGEE. V was cut by 3 bases and J by 5 bases, with 14 bases left in between. The CDR3 region has the DNA TGTGCCAGCAGCGCGGACCCCCGGGGGTATGGCTACACCTTC. It translates to CASSADPRGYGYTF.

The chain employs TRBV20-1 and TRBJ1-2; D unclear. Trimming cost V 6 bases and J 6 bases, with 11 bases left between them. In germline, CDR1 is DFQATT, CDR2 SNEGSKA (reference sequence). The CDR3 is 11 amino acids. The CDR3 loop reads CSAPIGNGYTF. CDR3 coding DNA: TGCAGTGCCCCGATCGGGAATGGCTACACCTTC.

This clone was detected only a few times. This chain joins TRBV2 and TRBJ1-4, with D possibly being TRBD1 (6 bases). CDR1 SNHLY and CDR2 FYNNEI come from the germline V gene. V gave up 2 bases and J gave up 4 bases, with 8 bases separating them. The CDR3 extends over 14 amino acids. The CDR3, as DNA: TGTGCCAGCAGTGAACAGGGGTTTAATGAAAAACTGTTTTTT. This codes for CASSEQGFNEKLFF.

J is TRBJ2-3 and V is TRBV24-1; D call uncertain. Germline CDR1 is KGHDR and CDR2 is SFDVKD. The CDR3 totals 14 residues. V was pared by 4 bases and J by 0 bases, with 7 bases between. The CDR3 loop reads CATSDNWSTDTQYF. The CDR3 region has the DNA TGTGCCACCAGTGACAACTGGAGCACAGATACGCAGTATTTT.

The J gene is TRBJ2-7, the V gene TRBV29-1; TRBD2 is a possible D gene (6 bases). Germline V gives CDR1 SQVTM, CDR2 ANQGSEA. Deletions cut 1 base from V and 7 bases from J, with 20 bases between. The CDR3 is made up of 15 amino acids. The CDR3 nucleotides read TGCAGCGTTGAAGGTATTCAGGGAGGTGTGGGAGAGCAGTACTTC. Translated, it gives CSVEGIQGGVGEQYF.

This chain uses TRBV5-1 with TRBJ2-1, with 9 bases that match TRBD1. The CDR3 runs 15 residues. The V gene end was trimmed by 5 bases and the J gene end by 4 bases; junction bases not matched to a gene: 7. The germline gives CDR1 SGHRS, CDR2 YFSETQ. CDR3 in amino acids: CASRRQGDSYNEQFF. CDR3 nucleotide sequence: TGCGCCAGCAGGAGACAGGGGGACTCGTACAATGAGCAGTTCTTC.

CDR3 sequence reads: CASSPLAGGYYNEQFF. In DNA, the CDR3 is TGTGCCAGCAGCCCATTAGCGGGGGGCTACTACAATGAGCAGTTCTTC. The J gene is TRBJ2-1, the V gene TRBV14, with 10 bases identical to TRBD2. Germline CDR1 SGHDN, CDR2 FVKESK. The ends lost 4 bases at V and 3 bases at J; junction bases unmatched: 6. The CDR3 totals 16 residues.

The sample holds one count of this clone. The rearrangement links TRBV5-1 to TRBJ2-5, with D possibly matching TRBD2 (5 bases). The germline V and J ends were trimmed by 4 bases and 0 bases, with 10 bases remaining between them. The CDR3 extends over 14 amino acids. Germline CDR1 reads SGHRS; CDR2 reads YFSETQ. CDR3 nucleotides: TGCGCCAGCAGCCCCGGACTTTACCAAGAGACCCAGTACTTC. Amino acid sequence: CASSPGLYQETQYF.

The CDR3 DNA is TGTGCCAGCAGCCCCCGACAGCCAACTAATGAAAAACTGTTTTTT. Translating it yields CASSPRQPTNEKLFF. The chain is built from TRBV27 and TRBJ1-4, with D perhaps TRBD1 (5 bases). V shed 6 bases and J shed 0 bases, with 11 bases lying between them. Germline assignment: CDR1 MNHEY and CDR2 SMNVEV (reference sequence). This CDR3 spans 15 amino acids.

This rearrangement joins TRBV29-1 to TRBJ2-3, with a possible D match to TRBD1 (5 bases). CDR1 SQVTM and CDR2 ANQGSEA come from the germline V gene. The V and J ends lost 3 bases and 0 bases respectively, with 13 bases between them. The CDR3 is made up of 15 amino acids. The CDR3 DNA reads as TGCAGCGTTGACCTCTGGGGCTTTAGCACAGATACGCAGTATTTT. Its protein is CSVDLWGFSTDTQYF.

The CDR3 DNA reads TGTGCCAGCAGCTTAGGAGGGACAGGGGGCTTCACGAAGGTCCAGCATTTT. Translating gives CASSLGGTGGFTKVQHF. The chain employs TRBV7-2 and TRBJ1-5; 12 bases fit TRBD1. V lost 1 base, J lost 12 bases, and 13 bases stayed unmatched. The length of the CDR3 is 17 residues. From germline, CDR1 is SGHTA and CDR2 FQGNSA.

The V call is TRBV2, the J call TRBJ1-1; possible D gene TRBD1, 5 bases. The CDR3 is made up of 14 amino acids. The germline gives CDR1 SNHLY, CDR2 FYNNEI. Trimming pared 7 bases from V and 1 base from J, leaving 13 bases between. This chain's CDR3 is CASTEWGGNTEAFF. The DNA of the CDR3 is TGTGCCAGCACCGAATGGGGGGGGAACACTGAAGCTTTCTTT.